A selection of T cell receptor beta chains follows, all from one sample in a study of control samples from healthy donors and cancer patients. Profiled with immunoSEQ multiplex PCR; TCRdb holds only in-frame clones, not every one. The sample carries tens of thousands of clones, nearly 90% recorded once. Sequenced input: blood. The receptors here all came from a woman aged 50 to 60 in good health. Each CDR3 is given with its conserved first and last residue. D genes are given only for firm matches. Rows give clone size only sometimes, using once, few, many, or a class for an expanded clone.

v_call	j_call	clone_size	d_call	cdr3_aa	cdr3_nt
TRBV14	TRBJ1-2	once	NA	CASSQTRTEYTF	TGTGCCAGCAGCCAAACGAGGACAGAATACACCTTC
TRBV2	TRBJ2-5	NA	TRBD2	CASRGAGEETQYF	TGTGCCAGCAGAGGGGCGGGGGAAGAGACCCAGTACTTC
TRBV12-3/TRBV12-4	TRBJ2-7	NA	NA	CASSVGQNYEQYF	TGTGCCAGCAGTGTAGGACAGAACTACGAGCAGTACTTC
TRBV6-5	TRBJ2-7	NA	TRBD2	CASSSPTSIEQYF	TGTGCCAGCAGTTCGCCGACTAGCATAGAGCAGTACTTC
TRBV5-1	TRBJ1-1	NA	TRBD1	CASSSGLLQGARRSTEAFF	TGCGCCAGCAGCTCGGGGCTGTTACAGGGGGCGAGAAGGTCCACTGAAGCTTTCTTT
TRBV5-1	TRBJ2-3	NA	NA	CASSLGLYPTDTQYF	TGCGCCAGCAGCTTAGGACTTTATCCCACAGATACGCAGTATTTT
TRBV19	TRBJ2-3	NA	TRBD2	CASTGGGRWTDTQYF	TGTGCCAGTACCGGGGGGGGCCGATGGACAGATACGCAGTATTTT
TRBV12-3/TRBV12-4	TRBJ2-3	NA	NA	CASSLGGVYTQYF	TGTGCCAGCAGTTTAGGGGGTGTATATACGCAGTATTTT
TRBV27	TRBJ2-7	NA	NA	CASREYRSSYEQYF	TGTGCCAGCAGAGAGTATCGTTCATCCTACGAGCAGTACTTC
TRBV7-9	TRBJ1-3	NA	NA	CASSFHRPEGNTIYF	TGTGCCAGCAGCTTTCACCGTCCGGAGGGAAACACCATATATTTT
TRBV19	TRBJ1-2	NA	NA	CASSDRGGYTF	TGTGCCAGTAGTGACCGGGGTGGCTACACCTTC
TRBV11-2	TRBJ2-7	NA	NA	CASSLYLGGSKEQYF	TGTGCCAGCAGCTTATATCTCGGGGGTAGTAAAGAGCAGTACTTC
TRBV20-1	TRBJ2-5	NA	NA	CSARSTRPQYF	TGCAGTGCTAGATCGACTAGGCCCCAGTACTTC
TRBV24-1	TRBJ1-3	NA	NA	CATSDTGDTIYF	TGTGCCACCAGTGATACGGGCGACACCATATATTTT
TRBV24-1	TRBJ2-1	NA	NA	CATSDSRGEQFF	TGTGCCACCAGTGATTCTAGAGGTGAGCAGTTCTTC
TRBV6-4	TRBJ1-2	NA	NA	CASSDLRNVYTF	TGTGCCAGCAGTGACCTGAGGAATGTCTACACCTTC
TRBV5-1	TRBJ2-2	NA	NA	CASSSDINTGELFF	TGCGCCAGCAGCTCAGACATTAACACCGGGGAGCTGTTTTTT
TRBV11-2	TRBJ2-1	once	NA	CASSQAPGVRNGQFF	TGTGCCAGCAGCCAAGCACCCGGGGTTAGGAATGGGCAGTTCTTC
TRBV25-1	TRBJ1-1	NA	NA	CASSEYGGAFF	TGTGCCAGCAGTGAATATGGGGGAGCTTTCTTT
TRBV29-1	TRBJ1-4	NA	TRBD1	CSVRGLTTNEKLFF	TGCAGCGTCAGGGGGCTGACAACTAATGAAAAACTGTTTTTT
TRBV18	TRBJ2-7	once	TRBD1	CASSPPDGTAFYEQYF	TGTGCCAGCTCACCACCGGACGGGACAGCCTTCTACGAGCAGTACTTC
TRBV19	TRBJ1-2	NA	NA	CASYREIYGYTF	TGTGCCAGTTACCGGGAGATCTATGGCTACACCTTC
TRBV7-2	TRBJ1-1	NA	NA	CASSRQATRALGTEAFF	TGTGCCAGCAGTCGGCAAGCCACGCGGGCCTTAGGAACTGAAGCTTTCTTT
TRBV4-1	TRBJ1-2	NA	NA	CASSQGSSPGQATNYGYTF	TGCGCCAGCAGCCAAGGATCTAGTCCAGGGCAGGCGACTAACTATGGCTACACCTTC
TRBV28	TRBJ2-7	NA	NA	CASSPDRGKRASYEQYF	TGTGCCAGCAGTCCGGACAGAGGGAAGAGAGCATCCTACGAGCAGTACTTC
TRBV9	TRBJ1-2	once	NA	CASSVAGYGYTF	TGTGCCAGCAGCGTGGCAGGGTATGGCTACACCTTC
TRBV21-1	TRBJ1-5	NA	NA	CASSSWGGHNQPQHF	TGTGCCAGCAGCTCCTGGGGAGGCCATAATCAGCCCCAGCATTTT
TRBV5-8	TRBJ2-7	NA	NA	CASSLGGAIYEQYF	TGTGCCAGCAGCTTGGGGGGGGCAATATACGAGCAGTACTTC
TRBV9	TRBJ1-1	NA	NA	CASSRGGAYEAFF	TGTGCCAGCAGCCGGGGGGGCGCGTACGAAGCTTTCTTT